One and the same sample provided the 19 T cell receptor beta chains below, sequenced in a study of blood T cell repertoires in COVID-19. Only in-frame clones appear in the TCRdb table, and some are missing; sequencing was by immunoSEQ multiplex PCR. The table lists almost 200,000 clones, 85% of them singletons. Sequences were obtained from peripheral blood. Source of these receptors: a man aged 60-69 years with COVID-19, enrolled during active disease.

This chain uses TRBV7-2 with TRBJ1-2; D possibly corresponds to TRBD1 (6 bases). Trimming took off 1 base at V and 4 bases at J, with 7 bases between the two ends. The germline V gene has CDR1 SGHTA and CDR2 FQGNSA. The CDR3 contains 13 residues. CDR3 in amino acids: CASSLGGGYGYTF. CDR3 DNA: TGTGCCAGCAGCTTAGGAGGGGGCTATGGCTACACCTTC. Combining the CDR3 with reference TRBV7-2 and TRBJ1-2 gives the whole variable domain GAGVSQSPSNKVTEKGKDVELRCDPISGHTALYWYRQSLGQGLEFLIYFQGNSAPDKSGLPSDRFSAERTGGSVSTLTIQRTQQEDSAVYLCASSLGGGYGYTFGSGTRLTVV.

This clone was detected only once. The V call is TRBV19, the J call TRBJ1-4; the D gene is possibly TRBD1 (5 bases). Germline CDR1 LNHDA, CDR2 SQIVND (reference sequence). The length of the CDR3 is 14 residues. V was pared by 1 base and J by 8 bases, with 11 bases between. The CDR3, as DNA: TGTGCCAGTAGTATAGGGCAGGGAGGCGAAAAACTGTTTTTT. As protein: CASSIGQGGEKLFF.

The genes are TRBV5-1 and TRBJ2-1; D remains ambiguous. Trimming removed 0 bases from V and 5 bases from J, with 9 bases in between. CDR1 is SGHRS, CDR2 YFSETQ, per germline. The CDR3 consists of 14 residues. The CDR3 DNA sequence: TGCGCCAGCAGCTTGGCCACAAACGACAATGAGCAGTTCTTC. This codes for CASSLATNDNEQFF.

The chain couples TRBV5-1 to TRBJ2-7, with 7 positions matching TRBD1. CDR3 length: 14 residues. The germline gives CDR1 SGHRS, CDR2 YFSETQ. V gave up 4 bases and J gave up 6 bases; unmatched junction bases: 10. This CDR3 is CASSPRDSISEQYF. The CDR3 region has the DNA TGCGCCAGCAGCCCCCGGGACAGCATCTCCGAGCAGTACTTC.

The rearrangement joins TRBV27 to TRBJ1-5, with D possibly being TRBD1 (5 bases). Trimming shortened V by 5 bases and J by 1 base, and 12 bases separated the two germline ends. The CDR3 has 15 residues. Germline CDR1 is MNHEY and CDR2 is SMNVEV (reference sequence). The CDR3 DNA reads as TGTGCCAGCAGTCACGAAGGACACAGCAATCAGCCCCAGCATTTT. Residues: CASSHEGHSNQPQHF.

The J gene is TRBJ1-2, the V gene TRBV19; D call uncertain. CDR3 length: 12 amino acids. Per the germline V gene, CDR1 is LNHDA and CDR2 is SQIVND (reference sequence). Trimming removed 2 bases at V and 3 bases at J, with 4 bases between. The CDR3 DNA follows: TGTGCCAGTAGTATAACTGACTATGGCTACACCTTC. It yields the protein CASSITDYGYTF.

This clone was recorded once. This chain connects TRBV3-1 (or the pseudogene TRBV3-2) to TRBJ2-3; D not certain. CDR3 size: 12 residues. Germline V gives CDR1 LGHDT, CDR2 YNNKEL (reference sequence). Trimming cost V 1 base and J 7 bases, with 6 bases left between them. DNA of the CDR3: TGTGCCAGCAGCCAAGTTCAGTATACGCAGTATTTT. It yields the protein CASSQVQYTQYF.

This rearrangement joins TRBV28 to TRBJ1-2; 12 bases are shared with TRBD1. This CDR3 comprises 14 residues. Germline V gives CDR1 MDHEN, CDR2 SYDVKM. Trimming removed 9 bases from V and 8 bases from J; junction bases left unmatched: 10. This CDR3 is CASEPGQGAEGYTF. The CDR3 coding sequence is TGTGCCAGTGAACCGGGACAGGGGGCAGAGGGCTACACCTTC.

The chain combines TRBV6-4 with TRBJ2-1, with 7 bases that match TRBD2. This CDR3 has 15 amino acids. CDR1 is MRHNA and CDR2 is SNTAGT in the germline V gene. J lost 10 bases, V lost 5 bases, and 14 bases had no gene match. The CDR3 spells CASSFLAEPPFEQFF. In DNA form, the CDR3 reads TGTGCCAGCAGTTTCCTAGCGGAGCCCCCTTTCGAGCAGTTCTTC.

The rearrangement links TRBV5-1 to TRBJ1-1; a weak D match, TRBD1 (6 bases). The CDR3 length is 14 residues. Germline CDR1 and CDR2: SGHRS and YFSETQ. Trimming stripped 4 bases from V and 2 bases from J, with 12 bases between. The CDR3 nucleotides are TGCGCCAGCAGCCAACGGACAGCTAACACTGAAGCTTTCTTT. Amino acids: CASSQRTANTEAFF.

This clone has a single count. The V gene is TRBV15, the J gene TRBJ2-7; D possibly corresponds to TRBD1 (6 bases). Germline V gene lookup returns CDR1 LNHNV and CDR2 YYDKDF (reference sequence). Trimming pared 3 bases from V and 0 bases from J, leaving 15 bases between. This CDR3 is 16 amino acids long. CDR3 in DNA: TGTGCCACCAGCAGGGCGGACAGCAGAAGCTCCTACGAGCAGTACTTC. Translation: CATSRADSRSSYEQYF.

The J gene is TRBJ2-7, the V gene TRBV5-1; 7 positions agree with TRBD1. The CDR3 extends over 14 amino acids. The V gene end was trimmed by 4 bases and the J gene end by 7 bases; junction bases not matched to a gene: 11. Germline V lookup: CDR1 SGHRS, CDR2 YFSETQ. CDR3 sequence (DNA): TGCGCCAGCAGCCCCCGACAGGGATCGGGGGAGCAGTACTTC. Its protein is CASSPRQGSGEQYF. The full variable domain, in which reference TRBV5-1 and TRBJ2-7 provide the parts outside the CDR3, is KAGVTQTPRYLIKTRGQQVTLSCSPISGHRSVSWYQQTPGQGLQFLFEYFSETQRNKGNFPGRFSGRQFSNSRSEMNVSTLELGDSALYLCASSPRQGSGEQYFGPGTRLTVT.

This sequence joins TRBV5-1 and TRBJ1-2, with TRBD1 matching 9 bases. The CDR3 is 14 amino acids. The junction had 4 bases not matched to a gene; V was cut back by 4 bases and J by 3 bases. Germline CDR1 reads SGHRS; CDR2 reads YFSETQ. CDR3 nucleotide sequence: TGCGCCAGCAGCCCGGACAGGGGTGACTATGGCTACACCTTC. Translated: CASSPDRGDYGYTF.

This chain uses TRBV18 with TRBJ2-7; tentative D call: TRBD1 (8 bases). Germline V gene data show CDR1 as KGHSH and CDR2 as LQKENI. Trimming shortened V by 5 bases and J by 4 bases, and 15 bases separated the two germline ends. CDR3 length equals 14 residues. The CDR3 nucleotides are TGTGCCAGCTCAGACGGACAGGGAGGGTACGAGCAGTACTTC. As protein: CASSDGQGGYEQYF.

This chain connects TRBV7-2 to TRBJ2-1; weak D call: TRBD1 (5 bases). The V and J ends lost 2 bases and 5 bases respectively, with 10 bases between them. Germline CDR1 and CDR2: SGHTA and FQGNSA. The CDR3 is 14 residues long. The chain's CDR3 is CASSLRRTNNEQFF. The CDR3 DNA sequence: TGTGCCAGCAGCTTACGGCGGACAAACAATGAGCAGTTCTTC.

The chain carries TRBV9 and TRBJ1-6, with D perhaps TRBD1 (5 bases). The germline CDR1 and CDR2 sequences are SGDLS and YYNGEE. This CDR3 is 14 amino acids long. V lost 4 bases, J lost 5 bases, and 10 bases lay in between. CDR3 sequence (DNA): TGTGCCAGCAGCCCCGACAGCAATAATTCACCCCTCCACTTT. Translating gives CASSPDSNNSPLHF.

The chain carries TRBV27 and TRBJ1-1; maybe TRBD1 (6 bases). Germline values: CDR1 MNHEY, CDR2 SMNVEV (reference sequence). The CDR3 has 15 amino acids. Between the trimmed V and J ends, which lost 7 bases and 5 bases, there was a span of 20 bases. This CDR3 is CASNRGGHRGTEAFF. The CDR3 DNA reads as TGTGCCAGCAACCGCGGGGGACATCGAGGGACTGAAGCTTTCTTT.

The CDR3, as DNA: TGTGCCTGGAGGTTTAGCGAGGTTGAGCAGTTCTTC. Protein sequence: CAWRFSEVEQFF. The genes are TRBV30 and TRBJ2-1; TRBD2 is a possible D gene (5 bases). Deletions cut 3 bases from V and 9 bases from J, with 12 bases between. The CDR3 length is 12 residues. Per the germline V gene, CDR1 is GTSNPN and CDR2 is SVGIG (reference sequence).

Only a few counts were recorded for this clone. This chain links TRBV4-1 with TRBJ2-1; the match to TRBD2 covers 11 bases. From germline, CDR1 is MGHRA and CDR2 YSYEKL. The CDR3 is made up of 15 amino acids. Losses at the gene ends were 1 base for V and 5 bases for J; bases not matched to a gene: 1. The CDR3, as DNA: TGCGCCAGCAGCCAAGGACTAGCGGGAAACAATGAGCAGTTCTTC. Protein product: CASSQGLAGNNEQFF.